The text below deals with one T cell receptor beta chain. Sequencing used immunoSEQ multiplex PCR; TCRdb keeps in-frame clones, though not all of them. This table has 45,000 to 60,000 clones, 87% appearing once. This specimen comes from a study of T cell responses to AZD1222 COVID-19 vaccine. Study details: Analysis merged second doses at about 4 or about 12 weeks.

Germline V lookup: CDR1 SGHDN, CDR2 FVKESK. CDR3 length: 15 residues. Trimming stripped 4 bases from V and 0 bases from J, with 11 bases between. This sequence joins TRBV14 and TRBJ2-3; no firm D call. Sequenced material: peripheral blood, taken on day 0 of AZD1222 vaccination. The sequence came from an adult in good health. CDR3 sequence: CASSLDGLSTDTQYF. CDR3 bases: TGTGCCAGCAGCCTGGACGGCCTAAGCACAGATACGCAGTATTTT.